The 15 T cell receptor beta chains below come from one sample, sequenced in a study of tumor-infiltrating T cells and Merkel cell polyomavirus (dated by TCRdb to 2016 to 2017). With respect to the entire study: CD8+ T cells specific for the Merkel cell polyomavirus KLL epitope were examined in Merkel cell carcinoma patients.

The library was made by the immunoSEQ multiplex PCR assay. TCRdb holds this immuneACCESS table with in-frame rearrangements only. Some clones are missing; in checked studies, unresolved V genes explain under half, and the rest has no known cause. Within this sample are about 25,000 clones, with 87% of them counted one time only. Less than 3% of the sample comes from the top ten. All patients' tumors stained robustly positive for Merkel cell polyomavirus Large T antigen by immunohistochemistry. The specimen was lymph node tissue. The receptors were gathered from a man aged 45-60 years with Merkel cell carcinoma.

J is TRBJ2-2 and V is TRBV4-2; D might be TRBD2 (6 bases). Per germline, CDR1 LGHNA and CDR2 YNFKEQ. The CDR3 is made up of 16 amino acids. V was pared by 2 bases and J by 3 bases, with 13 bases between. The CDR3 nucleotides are TGTGCCAGCAGCCAATTCGGGAGAGTCGACACCGGGGAGCTGTTTTTT. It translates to CASSQFGRVDTGELFF.

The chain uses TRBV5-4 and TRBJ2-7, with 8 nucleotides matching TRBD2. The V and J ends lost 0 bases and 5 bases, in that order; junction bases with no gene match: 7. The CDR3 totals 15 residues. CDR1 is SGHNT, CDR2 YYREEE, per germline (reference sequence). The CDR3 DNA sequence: TGTGCCAGCAGCTTGGAAGGTAGCGGGATGAACGAGCAGTACTTC. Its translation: CASSLEGSGMNEQYF.

CDR3 in amino acids: CASSIGAGPSNQPQHF. The DNA for the CDR3 is TGTGCCAGTAGTATAGGTGCGGGCCCTAGCAATCAGCCCCAGCATTTT. The V gene is TRBV19, the J gene TRBJ1-5; unclear D gene. Germline V gene data show CDR1 as LNHDA and CDR2 as SQIVND (reference sequence). This CDR3 spans 16 amino acids. The ends were cut back, 1 base at V and 0 bases at J, with 10 bases in the middle.

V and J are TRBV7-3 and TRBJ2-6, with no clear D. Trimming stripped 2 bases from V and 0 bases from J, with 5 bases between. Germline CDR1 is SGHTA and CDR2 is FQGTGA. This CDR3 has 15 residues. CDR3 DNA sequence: TGTGCCAGCAGCTTACCGGTCTCTGGGGCCAACGTCCTGACTTTC. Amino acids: CASSLPVSGANVLTF.

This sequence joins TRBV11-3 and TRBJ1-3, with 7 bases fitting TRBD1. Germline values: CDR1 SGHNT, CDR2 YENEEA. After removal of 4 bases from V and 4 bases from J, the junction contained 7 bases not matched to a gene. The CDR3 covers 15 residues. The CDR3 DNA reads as TGTGCCAGCAGCTCGGGACAGCCGGGAGGAAACACCATATATTTT. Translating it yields CASSSGQPGGNTIYF.

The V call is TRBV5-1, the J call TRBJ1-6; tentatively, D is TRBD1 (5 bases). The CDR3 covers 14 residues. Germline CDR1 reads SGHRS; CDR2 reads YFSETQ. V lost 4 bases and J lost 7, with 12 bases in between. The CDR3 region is CASSPTTDNSPLHF. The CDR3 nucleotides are TGCGCCAGCAGCCCGACGACAGACAATTCACCCCTCCACTTT.

The CDR3 reads CASSYDRVYNEQFF. CDR3 nucleotide sequence: TGTGCCAGCAGTTACGACAGGGTATACAATGAGCAGTTCTTC. The chain is built from TRBV6-5 and TRBJ2-1, with 7 bases aligning to TRBD1. This CDR3 has 14 amino acids. The V gene end was trimmed by 2 bases and the J gene end by 4 bases; junction bases not matched to a gene: 2. The germline CDR1 and CDR2 sequences are MNHEY and SVGAGI.

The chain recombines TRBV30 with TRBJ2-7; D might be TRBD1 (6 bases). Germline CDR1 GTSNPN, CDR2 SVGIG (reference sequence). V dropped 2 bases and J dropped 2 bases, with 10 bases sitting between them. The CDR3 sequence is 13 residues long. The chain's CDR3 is CAWSTGTTYEQYF. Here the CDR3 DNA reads TGTGCCTGGAGTACGGGGACAACCTACGAGCAGTACTTC. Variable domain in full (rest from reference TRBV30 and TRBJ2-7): SQTIHQWPATLVQPVGSPLSLECTVEGTSNPNLYWYRQAAGRGLQLLFYSVGIGQISSEVPQNLSASRPQDRQFILSSKKLLLSDSGFYLCAWSTGTTYEQYFGPGTRLTVT.

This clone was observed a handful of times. The CDR3 sequence is CASSKGQNTGELFF. The CDR3 coding sequence is TGCGCCAGCAGTAAGGGGCAGAACACCGGGGAGCTGTTTTTT. The chain employs TRBV10-1 and TRBJ2-2, with a tentative D call TRBD1 (5 bases). This CDR3 region has 14 residues. The V end was cut by 5 bases, the J end by 1 base, with 8 bases between. Germline V gene lookup returns CDR1 WNHNN and CDR2 SYGVQD (reference sequence).

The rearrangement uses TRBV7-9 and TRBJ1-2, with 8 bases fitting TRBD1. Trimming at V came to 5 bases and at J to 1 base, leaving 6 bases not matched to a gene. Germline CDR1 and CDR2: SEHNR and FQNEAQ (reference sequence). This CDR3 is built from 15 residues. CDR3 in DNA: TGTGCCAGCAGCATCGGACAGGGAGGTAACTATGGCTACACCTTC. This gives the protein CASSIGQGGNYGYTF.

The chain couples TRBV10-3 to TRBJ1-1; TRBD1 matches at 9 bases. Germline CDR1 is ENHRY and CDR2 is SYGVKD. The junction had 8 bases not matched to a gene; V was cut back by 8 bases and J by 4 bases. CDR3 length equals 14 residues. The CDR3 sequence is CAIRGQGEVTEAFF. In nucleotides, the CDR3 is TGTGCCATCCGGGGACAGGGAGAAGTCACTGAAGCTTTCTTT.

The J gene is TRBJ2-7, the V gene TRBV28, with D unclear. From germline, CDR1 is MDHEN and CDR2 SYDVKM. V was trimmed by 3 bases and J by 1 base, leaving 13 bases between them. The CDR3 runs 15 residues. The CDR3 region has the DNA TGTGCCAGCAGTTTTGGGCTATTCAGATCCTACGAGCAGTACTTC. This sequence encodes CASSFGLFRSYEQYF.

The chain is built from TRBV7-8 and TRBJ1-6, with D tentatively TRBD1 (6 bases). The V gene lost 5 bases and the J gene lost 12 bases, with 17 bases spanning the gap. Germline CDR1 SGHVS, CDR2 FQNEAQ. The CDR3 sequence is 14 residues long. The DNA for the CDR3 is TGTGCCAGCAGCCCTTTGCGGACAGCCTTACCCCTCCACTTT. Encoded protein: CASSPLRTALPLHF.

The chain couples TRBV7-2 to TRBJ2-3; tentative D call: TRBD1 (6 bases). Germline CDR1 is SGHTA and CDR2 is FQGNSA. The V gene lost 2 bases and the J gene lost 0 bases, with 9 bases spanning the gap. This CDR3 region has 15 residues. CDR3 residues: CASSLRDTSTDTQYF. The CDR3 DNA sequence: TGTGCCAGCAGCTTACGGGACACTAGCACAGATACGCAGTATTTT.

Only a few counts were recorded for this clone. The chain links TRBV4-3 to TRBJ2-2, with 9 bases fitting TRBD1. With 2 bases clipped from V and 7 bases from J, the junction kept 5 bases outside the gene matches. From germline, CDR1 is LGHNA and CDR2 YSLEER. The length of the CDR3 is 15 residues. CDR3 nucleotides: TGCGCCAGCAGCCAATTGGGACAGGGACACGGGGAGCTGTTTTTT. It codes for CASSQLGQGHGELFF.